The 29 T cell receptor beta chains given below trace back to one sample, sequenced in a study of OX40 agonist ivuxolimab in advanced cancers. Assay: immunoSEQ multiplex PCR; the TCRdb copy retains only in-frame clones and omits some. The profile shows roughly 80,000 clones, around 80% of them singletons. Sequenced here: CD4+ or CD8+ T cells sorted from blood, sampled in a trial of the OX40 agonist ivuxolimab. The receptor set was obtained from an adult with an advanced solid tumor such as melanoma, head and neck, liver or kidney cancer.

The chain carries TRBV2 and TRBJ2-2; possibly TRBD2 for D (5 bases). The V gene lost 6 bases and the J gene lost 8 bases, with 10 bases spanning the gap. CDR3 length: 12 residues. Germline V gives CDR1 SNHLY, CDR2 FYNNEI. The CDR3 is CASSRGRGELFF. CDR3 sequence (DNA): TGTGCCAGCAGCCGAGGGCGTGGGGAGCTGTTTTTT.

The V call is TRBV10-3, the J call TRBJ2-3; D remains ambiguous. V was pared by 4 bases and J by 0 bases, with 5 bases between. The CDR3 has 13 residues. Germline loops: CDR1 ENHRY, CDR2 SYGVKD. In nucleotides, the CDR3 is TGTGCCATCAGTGTGGCTAGCACAGATACGCAGTATTTT. Protein: CAISVASTDTQYF.

The rearrangement joins TRBV5-1 to TRBJ1-6; TRBD1 might be the D (5 bases). The CDR3 extends over 16 amino acids. Looked up from germline, CDR1 is SGHRS and CDR2 is YFSETQ. The germline V and J ends were trimmed by 5 bases and 0 bases, with 12 bases remaining between them. The CDR3 region is CASSFHRSSYNSPLHF. The CDR3 nucleotides are TGCGCCAGCAGTTTCCACAGGAGCTCCTATAATTCACCCCTCCACTTT. Drawing the rest from reference TRBV5-1 and TRBJ1-6, the complete variable domain is KAGVTQTPRYLIKTRGQQVTLSCSPISGHRSVSWYQQTPGQGLQFLFEYFSETQRNKGNFPGRFSGRQFSNSRSEMNVSTLELGDSALYLCASSFHRSSYNSPLHFGNGTRLTVT.

The rearrangement uses TRBV4-1 and TRBJ2-1; TRBD2 agrees at 9 bases. The junction had 10 bases not matched to a gene; V was cut back by 1 base and J by 15 bases. The CDR3 loop spans 14 amino acids. CDR1 and CDR2 from the germline V gene are MGHRA and YSYEKL. CDR3 sequence: CASSQVILAGRWFF. The DNA for the CDR3 is TGCGCCAGCAGCCAAGTAATACTAGCGGGTAGGTGGTTCTTC.

The chain uses TRBV11-2 and TRBJ1-2; D call uncertain. Per the germline V gene, CDR1 is SGHAT and CDR2 is FQNNGV. The CDR3 length is 14 residues. V lost 0 bases and J 4 bases, leaving 9 bases between the germline ends. CDR3 amino acids: CASSLDGSAYGYTF. In DNA, the CDR3 is TGTGCCAGCAGCTTAGATGGCTCAGCCTATGGCTACACCTTC.

This chain links TRBV28 with TRBJ1-1; no firm D call. Trimming took off 6 bases at V and 1 base at J, with 9 bases between the two ends. The CDR3 length is 13 residues. Germline CDR1 reads MDHEN; CDR2 reads SYDVKM. CDR3 protein: CASRLITNTEAFF. Here the CDR3 DNA reads TGTGCCAGCAGACTCATAACGAACACTGAAGCTTTCTTT.

This rearrangement joins TRBV5-1 to TRBJ2-2; tentative D call: TRBD2 (6 bases). Germline values: CDR1 SGHRS, CDR2 YFSETQ. The length of the CDR3 is 16 residues. V was trimmed by 2 bases and J by 2 bases, leaving 13 bases between them. The CDR3 DNA reads TGCGCCAGCAGCTTCCGCCGGGGGAGTAACACCGGGGAGCTGTTTTTT. Its protein is CASSFRRGSNTGELFF.

As DNA, the CDR3 is TGTGCCAGCAGCAAAGACTACGATAGCGAGACCCAGTACTTC. Its translation is CASSKDYDSETQYF. V gene TRBV7-9 combines with J gene TRBJ2-5; D is perhaps TRBD2 (5 bases). V lost 5 bases and J 5 bases, leaving 15 bases between the germline ends. Germline V gives CDR1 SEHNR, CDR2 FQNEAQ (reference sequence). The CDR3 runs to 14 residues.

J is TRBJ1-5 and V is TRBV4-3; D is uncertain. The V end lost 0 bases, the J end lost 6 bases, and 9 bases lay between the germline ends. The CDR3 sequence is 14 residues long. Per germline, CDR1 LGHNA and CDR2 YSLEER. In DNA, the CDR3 is TGCGCCAGCAGCCAAGAAGGAGTAGCTCAGCCCCAGCATTTT. As protein: CASSQEGVAQPQHF.

V is TRBV7-3 and J is TRBJ2-1; 9 bases match TRBD2. The J segment lost 9 bases and the V segment lost 2 bases, leaving 2 bases of the junction unmatched. This CDR3 is built from 13 residues. The V gene's germline CDR1 is SGHTA and CDR2 FQGTGA. CDR3 sequence reads: CASSLAGGREQFF. The CDR3 DNA sequence: TGTGCCAGCAGCTTAGCGGGGGGGCGTGAGCAGTTCTTC. The full variable domain, with the rest looked up from reference TRBV7-3 and TRBJ2-1, is GAGVSQTPSNKVTEKGKYVELRCDPISGHTALYWYRQSLGQGPEFLIYFQGTGAADDSGLPNDRFFAVRPEGSVSTLKIQRTERGDSAVYLCASSLAGGREQFFGPGTRLTVL.

CDR3 amino acids: CASSLGGTWRADTQYF. The CDR3 nucleotides are TGTGCCAGCAGCTTAGGGGGGACTTGGCGCGCGGATACGCAGTATTTT. The chain uses TRBV7-6 and TRBJ2-3, with a tentative D call TRBD2 (6 bases). This CDR3 has 16 residues. CDR1 SGHVS and CDR2 FNYEAQ come from the germline V gene. V was pared by 1 base and J by 6 bases, with 17 bases between.

The rearrangement joins TRBV28 to TRBJ1-2, with D perhaps TRBD1 (5 bases). V was pared by 5 bases and J by 8 bases, with 12 bases between. Germline values: CDR1 MDHEN, CDR2 SYDVKM. The CDR3 consists of 12 residues. Written as DNA, the CDR3 is TGTGCCAGCAGTCCCAGGGCAAAAGGCTACACCTTC. Translating it yields CASSPRAKGYTF.

The chain combines TRBV7-2 with TRBJ1-1, with 8 positions matching TRBD1. This CDR3 comprises 15 residues. Losses at the gene ends were 5 bases for V and 6 bases for J; bases not matched to a gene: 11. Germline V gene data show CDR1 as SGHTA and CDR2 as FQGNSA. The CDR3 spells CASSLLQGGWSEAFF. The CDR3, as DNA: TGTGCCAGCAGCCTATTACAGGGGGGCTGGTCTGAAGCTTTCTTT.

The V and J genes are TRBV7-2 and TRBJ1-1; the match to TRBD1 covers 8 bases. CDR1 is SGHTA, CDR2 FQGNSA, per germline. This CDR3 is built from 14 residues. Trimming removed 5 bases from V and 1 base from J; junction bases left unmatched: 3. The CDR3: CASSGGQANTEAFF. The CDR3, as DNA: TGTGCCAGCAGCGGGGGACAGGCGAACACTGAAGCTTTCTTT.

This chain uses TRBV29-1 with TRBJ1-2; tentatively, D is TRBD1 (6 bases). Deletions cut 1 base from V and 4 bases from J, with 16 bases between. The CDR3 runs to 15 residues. Germline V gives CDR1 SQVTM, CDR2 ANQGSEA. CDR3 sequence: CSVEGGQGRTYGYTF. The CDR3 bases are TGCAGCGTTGAAGGGGGGCAGGGGAGGACCTATGGCTACACCTTC.

The CDR3 loop reads CASRQDGGVDQPQHF. CDR3 DNA sequence: TGTGCCAGCAGGCAAGACGGAGGGGTCGATCAGCCCCAGCATTTT. V gene TRBV7-9 combines with J gene TRBJ1-5; tentatively, D is TRBD1 (5 bases). The CDR3 contains 15 residues. The V gene lost 6 bases and the J gene lost 5 bases, with 17 bases spanning the gap. The V gene's germline CDR1 is SEHNR and CDR2 FQNEAQ (reference sequence).

The CDR3 loop reads CASSLQTGSYEQYF. CDR3 nucleotide sequence: TGTGCCAGCAGCCTACAGACAGGATCCTACGAGCAGTACTTC. The chain combines TRBV11-1 with TRBJ2-7; D might be TRBD1 (6 bases). With 5 bases removed from V and 1 base from J, the gap between germline ends came to 12 bases. This CDR3 region has 14 residues. CDR1 SGHAT and CDR2 FQDESV come from the germline V gene (reference sequence).

The rearrangement links TRBV19 to TRBJ1-5; weak D call: TRBD1 (5 bases). The CDR3 is made up of 17 amino acids. V lost 10 bases and J lost 5, with 27 bases in between. CDR1 and CDR2 (germline): LNHDA, SQIVND (reference sequence). The CDR3 protein is CATSGGGGFVYDQPQHF. DNA of the CDR3: TGTGCCACCTCGGGAGGCGGGGGTTTTGTATACGATCAGCCCCAGCATTTT.

The V gene is TRBV5-4, the J gene TRBJ2-7; the match to TRBD1 covers 11 bases. CDR1 is SGHNT and CDR2 is YYREEE in the germline V gene (reference sequence). J gave up 2 bases and V 4 bases, and 5 bases lay outside the gene matches. CDR3 size: 15 residues. The CDR3 loop is CASSRGQGAPYEQYF. As DNA, the CDR3 is TGTGCCAGCAGCCGCGGACAGGGGGCTCCCTACGAGCAGTACTTC. The variable domain in full, completed from reference TRBV5-4 and TRBJ2-7, reads ETGVTQSPTHLIKTRGQQVTLRCSSQSGHNTVSWYQQALGQGPQFIFQYYREEENGRGNFPPRFSGLQFPNYSSELNVNALELDDSALYLCASSRGQGAPYEQYFGPGTRLTVT.

This clone was counted once. V is TRBV19 and J is TRBJ2-1; the match to TRBD2 covers 15 bases. V dropped 5 bases and J dropped 7; count of bases not matched to a gene: 6. The CDR3 has 16 residues. Germline-derived CDR1 and CDR2 are LNHDA and SQIVND (reference sequence). CDR3: CASSRGLAGGYNEQFF. The CDR3 DNA sequence: TGTGCCAGTAGTCGGGGACTAGCGGGGGGATATAATGAGCAGTTCTTC.

The chain has TRBV7-2 and TRBJ1-5; no definite D call. With 5 bases removed from V and 3 bases from J, the gap between germline ends came to 14 bases. CDR3 length: 15 residues. From germline, CDR1 is SGHTA and CDR2 FQGNSA. CDR3 sequence: CASSPDPATNQPQHF. CDR3 in DNA: TGTGCCAGCAGCCCAGATCCGGCTACCAATCAGCCCCAGCATTTT.

This sequence joins TRBV5-1 and TRBJ2-5, with TRBD1 as a possible D gene (6 bases). The CDR3 spans 13 residues. The V gene lost 4 bases and the J gene lost 2 bases, with 9 bases spanning the gap. CDR1 is SGHRS, CDR2 YFSETQ, per germline. CDR3 DNA: TGCGCCAGCAGCGCGGACAGTCAAGAGACCCAGTACTTC. Residues: CASSADSQETQYF.

The chain joins TRBV7-8 to TRBJ2-1; D might be TRBD2 (7 bases). The CDR3 has 16 amino acids. Deletions cut 6 bases from V and 4 bases from J, with 19 bases between. Looked up from germline, CDR1 is SGHVS and CDR2 is FQNEAQ. The CDR3 protein is CASRRGGLRGYNEQFF. The CDR3 nucleotides are TGTGCCAGCAGAAGGGGGGGCCTTAGGGGTTACAATGAGCAGTTCTTC. The full variable domain, its missing parts supplied by reference TRBV7-8 and TRBJ2-1, is GAGVSQSPRYKVAKRGQDVALRCDPISGHVSLFWYQQALGQGPEFLTYFQNEAQLDKSGLPSDRFFAERPEGSVSTLKIQRTQQEDSAVYLCASRRGGLRGYNEQFFGPGTRLTVL.

The chain couples TRBV7-2 to TRBJ1-4; D might be TRBD1 (6 bases). The germline V and J ends were trimmed by 5 bases and 8 bases, with 18 bases remaining between them. The CDR3 runs 15 residues. Germline CDR1 reads SGHTA; CDR2 reads FQGNSA. As DNA, the CDR3 is TGTGCCAGCAGCCCGAAGGGAGGGGGTCGCGAAAAACTGTTTTTT. Protein: CASSPKGGGREKLFF.

In DNA form, the CDR3 reads TGTGCCAGCAGTTTCCTACTCAGGGGTCCGACGAAAGATACGCAGTATTTT. It specifies CASSFLLRGPTKDTQYF. This chain joins TRBV28 and TRBJ2-3, with D perhaps TRBD1 (6 bases). Germline-derived CDR1 and CDR2 are MDHEN and SYDVKM. The V gene lost 3 bases and the J gene lost 5 bases, with 21 bases spanning the gap. The CDR3 is 17 residues long.

The V and J genes are TRBV7-2 and TRBJ2-1, with TRBD2 matching 12 bases. The J segment lost 4 bases and the V segment lost 5 bases, leaving 6 bases of the junction unmatched. Germline V gives CDR1 SGHTA, CDR2 FQGNSA. This CDR3 is built from 16 residues. CDR3 protein: CASSQTLAGGYNEQFF. CDR3 DNA: TGTGCCAGCAGCCAGACTCTAGCGGGGGGGTACAATGAGCAGTTCTTC.

This rearrangement joins TRBV28 to TRBJ2-7; the D is unclear. CDR1 is MDHEN, CDR2 SYDVKM, per germline. V was shortened by 8 bases and J by 3 bases, with 14 bases between the two germline ends. CDR3 size: 13 residues. The CDR3 region is CASLGFSDYEQYF. The CDR3, as DNA: TGTGCCAGCCTGGGGTTCTCGGACTACGAGCAGTACTTC.

V is TRBV30 and J is TRBJ1-3; D perhaps matches TRBD1 (6 bases). Trimming took 0 bases from V and 0 from J, leaving 12 bases between them. The CDR3 covers 16 residues. CDR1 is GTSNPN, CDR2 SVGIG, per germline (reference sequence). The CDR3 protein is CAWSVLGGSSGNTIYF. The CDR3 coding sequence is TGTGCCTGGAGTGTATTAGGGGGATCCTCTGGAAACACCATATATTTT.

The CDR3 bases are TGTGCCAGCAGCACGGGACTCTCCTTCCAAGAGACCCAGTACTTC. Encoded protein: CASSTGLSFQETQYF. The V and J genes are TRBV9 and TRBJ2-5; TRBD2 is a possible D gene (6 bases). V dropped 4 bases and J dropped 1 base, with 14 bases sitting between them. The V gene's germline CDR1 is SGDLS and CDR2 YYNGEE. There are 15 residues in the CDR3.